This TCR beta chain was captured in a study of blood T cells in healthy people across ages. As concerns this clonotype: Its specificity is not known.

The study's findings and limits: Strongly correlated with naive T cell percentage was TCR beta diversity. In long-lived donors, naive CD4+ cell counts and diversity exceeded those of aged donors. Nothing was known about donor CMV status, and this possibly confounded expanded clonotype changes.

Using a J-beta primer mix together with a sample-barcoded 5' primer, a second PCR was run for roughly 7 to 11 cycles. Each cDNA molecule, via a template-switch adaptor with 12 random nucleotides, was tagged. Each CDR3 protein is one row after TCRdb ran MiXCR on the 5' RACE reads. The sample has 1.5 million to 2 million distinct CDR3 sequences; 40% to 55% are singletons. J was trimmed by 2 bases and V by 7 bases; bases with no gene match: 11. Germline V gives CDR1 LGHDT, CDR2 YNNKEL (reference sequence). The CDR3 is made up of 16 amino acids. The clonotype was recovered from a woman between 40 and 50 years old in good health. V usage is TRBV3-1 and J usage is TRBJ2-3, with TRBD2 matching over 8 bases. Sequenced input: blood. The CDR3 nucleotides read TGTGCCAGCACCCTTCACGGGGGGGTTGCCACAGATACGCAGTATTTT. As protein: CASTLHGGVATDTQYF.